The 21 T cell receptor beta chains below were found in one sample sequenced in a study of blood T cell repertoires in COVID-19. The assay was immunoSEQ multiplex PCR, and TCRdb's table has in-frame clones only and misses some. This table has 99,000 or so clones, around 90% appearing once. The sample consisted of peripheral blood. The receptors here all came from a human donor in a cohort sampled during active COVID-19.

V usage is TRBV19 and J usage is TRBJ2-6, with 10 bases aligning to TRBD1. Germline CDR1 LNHDA, CDR2 SQIVND (reference sequence). V lost 5 bases, J lost 4 bases, and 5 bases stayed unmatched. This CDR3 contains 16 residues. CDR3 sequence reads: CASSWTGGSGANVLTF. In DNA, the CDR3 is TGTGCCAGTAGTTGGACAGGGGGGTCAGGGGCCAACGTCCTGACTTTC.

CDR3 sequence: CASSTPGPGLGGHGDEQFF. CDR3 bases: TGTGCCAGCAGTACGCCTGGCCCCGGTTTGGGAGGACACGGAGATGAGCAGTTCTTC. The V and J genes are TRBV28 and TRBJ2-1; D may be TRBD2 (6 bases). CDR3 length: 19 amino acids. Germline CDR1 and CDR2: MDHEN and SYDVKM. V lost 5 bases and J 8 bases, leaving 31 bases between the germline ends.

V and J are TRBV4-1 and TRBJ2-1; tentative D call: TRBD2 (6 bases). Between the trimmed V and J ends, which lost 1 base and 6 bases, there was a span of 22 bases. The germline V gene has CDR1 MGHRA and CDR2 YSYEKL. The CDR3 extends over 18 amino acids. CDR3 nucleotide sequence: TGCGCCAGCAGCCAAGTGTCTTCGAGACTAGGTATCGGCAATGAGCAGTTCTTC. Residues: CASSQVSSRLGIGNEQFF.

The chain uses TRBV7-8 and TRBJ1-6, with 7 bases fitting TRBD1. The CDR3 has 16 amino acids. Germline V gives CDR1 SGHVS, CDR2 FQNEAQ. The junction had 5 bases not matched to a gene; V was cut back by 4 bases and J by 2 bases. CDR3 sequence (DNA): TGTGCCAGCAGCTCCTACAGGGGAGCCTATAATTCACCCCTCCACTTT. This codes for CASSSYRGAYNSPLHF.

The rearrangement links TRBV9 to TRBJ1-2, with 8 bases lining up with TRBD1. Germline CDR1 and CDR2: SGDLS and YYNGEE. The CDR3 spans 15 residues. V lost 1 base to trimming and J lost 7 bases; unmatched junction nucleotides: 9. The DNA for the CDR3 is TGTGCCAGCAGCGTAATGGTAGGACAGGGAAGTGGCTACACCTTC. Translating it yields CASSVMVGQGSGYTF. The full variable domain, rest sourced from reference TRBV9 and TRBJ1-2, is DSGVTQTPKHLITATGQRVTLRCSPRSGDLSVYWYQQSLDQGLQFLIQYYNGEERAKGNILERFSAQQFPDLHSELNLSSLELGDSALYFCASSVMVGQGSGYTFGSGTRLTVV.

The J gene is TRBJ2-1, the V gene TRBV19; TRBD1 matches at 7 bases. There are 14 residues in the CDR3. Losses at the gene ends were 8 bases for V and 3 bases for J; bases not matched to a gene: 7. Germline V CDR1 and CDR2: LNHDA, SQIVND (reference sequence). CDR3 DNA: TGTGCCAGTGGTCCCGGGACAGTCTACAATGAGCAGTTCTTC. This translates into CASGPGTVYNEQFF.

The chain links TRBV28 to TRBJ1-2, with 9 nucleotides matching TRBD1. This CDR3 is 14 amino acids long. V lost 2 bases and J lost 2; bases outside the gene matches: 0. CDR1 and CDR2 (germline): MDHEN, SYDVKM. In nucleotides, the CDR3 is TGTGCCAGCAGTTTAGGACAGGGGAACTATGGCTACACCTTC. Amino acids: CASSLGQGNYGYTF.

This clone appeared a few times. The chain joins TRBV18 to TRBJ2-1; 8 positions agree with TRBD2. V lost 4 bases, J lost 7 bases, and 6 bases stayed unmatched. This CDR3 contains 14 residues. Germline-derived CDR1 and CDR2 are KGHSH and LQKENI. The CDR3 loop reads CASSLSGKQNEQFF. The CDR3, as DNA: TGTGCCAGCTCACTTAGCGGGAAACAAAATGAGCAGTTCTTC.

This clone was recorded only once. The V call is TRBV3-1 (or the pseudogene TRBV3-2), the J call TRBJ2-7; 13 bases are a match to TRBD2. The CDR3 is 15 residues long. Germline values: CDR1 LGHDT, CDR2 YNNKEL (reference sequence). With V trimmed by 4 bases and J by 5 bases, 5 bases remained unmatched. The CDR3 DNA follows: TGTGCCAGCAGCCGCGGGACTAGCGGGAACCACGAGCAGTACTTC. Its translation is CASSRGTSGNHEQYF.

The chain joins TRBV4-2 to TRBJ1-2; D remains ambiguous. Trimming cost V 0 bases and J 8 bases, with 13 bases left between them. The CDR3 has 14 amino acids. The germline V gene has CDR1 LGHNA and CDR2 YNFKEQ. This CDR3 reads CASSQDYPGWGYTF. Written as DNA, the CDR3 is TGTGCCAGCAGCCAAGATTATCCCGGGTGGGGCTACACCTTC.

The chain combines TRBV10-3 with TRBJ2-3, with D possibly being TRBD1 (6 bases). Germline V CDR1 and CDR2: ENHRY, SYGVKD. This CDR3 has 18 amino acids. The germline V and J ends were trimmed by 4 bases and 0 bases, with 20 bases remaining between them. The CDR3: CAISARTAPSRSTDTQYF. CDR3 nucleotide sequence: TGTGCCATCAGTGCTAGGACAGCCCCCTCCAGAAGCACAGATACGCAGTATTTT.

V and J are TRBV3-1 (or the pseudogene TRBV3-2) and TRBJ1-2, with unresolved D. The ends were cut back, 0 bases at V and 6 bases at J, with 11 bases in the middle. This CDR3 has 14 residues. CDR1 and CDR2 (germline): LGHDT, YNNKEL (reference sequence). CDR3 bases: TGTGCCAGCAGCCAAGATTGGCGGGGAGATGGCTACACCTTC. Translation gives CASSQDWRGDGYTF.

The chain links TRBV28 to TRBJ2-5, with 7 bases fitting TRBD1. The V segment lost 4 bases and the J segment 5 bases; nucleotides outside the gene matches: 10. Germline values: CDR1 MDHEN, CDR2 SYDVKM. The length of the CDR3 is 15 residues. CDR3 sequence (DNA): TGTGCCAGCAGTTCACCGGACAGGCTGAGGGAGACCCAGTACTTC. It encodes CASSSPDRLRETQYF.

The chain carries TRBV6-5 and TRBJ2-1, with 8 bases fitting TRBD2. Unmatched junction bases numbered 5, after V lost 0 bases and J lost 4 bases. The germline CDR1 and CDR2 sequences are MNHEY and SVGAGI. The CDR3 length is 16 residues. The CDR3: CASSYSGLAGYNEQFF. In DNA form, the CDR3 reads TGTGCCAGCAGTTACTCCGGACTAGCCGGGTACAATGAGCAGTTCTTC.

This chain connects TRBV3-1 (or the pseudogene TRBV3-2) to TRBJ2-1, with 7 nucleotides matching TRBD2. The CDR3 has 17 residues. Trimming at V came to 0 bases and at J to 2 bases, leaving 7 bases not matched to a gene. Germline loops: CDR1 LGHDT, CDR2 YNNKEL (reference sequence). Here the CDR3 DNA reads TGTGCCAGCAGCCAAGATAGTTGGCTAGCGGCCTACAATGAGCAGTTCTTC. It translates to CASSQDSWLAAYNEQFF.

This clone was recorded a few times. The chain links TRBV19 to TRBJ1-2; unclear D gene. CDR3 size: 14 residues. V was clipped by 4 bases and J by 3 bases, with 12 bases between them. Germline V lookup: CDR1 LNHDA, CDR2 SQIVND (reference sequence). Written as DNA, the CDR3 is TGTGCCAGTAGTAGACTAGGGAAAGACTATGGCTACACCTTC. Translating it yields CASSRLGKDYGYTF.

This clone came up once. The chain joins TRBV7-9 to TRBJ2-7; 8 nucleotides align to TRBD1. V dropped 5 bases and J dropped 2; count of bases not matched to a gene: 5. Germline CDR1 SEHNR, CDR2 FQNEAQ (reference sequence). This CDR3 spans 14 amino acids. The chain's CDR3 is CASSPGTGPYEQYF. For the CDR3, the DNA is TGTGCCAGCAGCCCGGGGACAGGCCCCTACGAGCAGTACTTC.

J is TRBJ2-1 and V is TRBV7-8, with 9 bases fitting TRBD2. V was pared by 2 bases and J by 7 bases, with 6 bases of the junction left unmatched. Per the germline V gene, CDR1 is SGHVS and CDR2 is FQNEAQ. This CDR3 region has 15 residues. CDR3 residues: CASSLFSGGVNEQFF. In DNA, the CDR3 is TGTGCCAGCAGCTTATTTAGCGGGGGCGTTAATGAGCAGTTCTTC.

The chain links TRBV7-9 to TRBJ1-1; D is undetermined. V was clipped by 1 base and J by 11 bases, with 11 bases between them. CDR3 length: 12 residues. Per the germline V gene, CDR1 is SEHNR and CDR2 is FQNEAQ (reference sequence). CDR3 region: CASSLVDRRAFF. CDR3 DNA sequence: TGTGCCAGCAGCTTAGTAGATAGGCGGGCTTTCTTT.

This clone occurred once. The rearrangement uses TRBV9 and TRBJ1-1; a possible D gene is TRBD1 (6 bases). The CDR3 runs 14 residues. Deletions cut 4 bases from V and 5 bases from J, with 15 bases between. Per the germline V gene, CDR1 is SGDLS and CDR2 is YYNGEE. Here the CDR3 reads CASSPGGGRTEAFF. In DNA, the CDR3 is TGTGCCAGCAGCCCTGGGGGGGGGCGAACTGAAGCTTTCTTT.

This chain connects TRBV11-2 to TRBJ1-2; the D gene is possibly TRBD1 (6 bases). V lost 2 bases, J lost 8 bases, and 24 bases lay in between. The CDR3 covers 17 residues. Germline V gene lookup returns CDR1 SGHAT and CDR2 FQNNGV. The CDR3: CASSLSPPVRAGVGYTF. CDR3 nucleotide sequence: TGTGCCAGCAGCTTATCTCCCCCGGTTAGGGCAGGGGTGGGCTACACCTTC.